Given below is one TCR beta chain in context. Antigen unknown. Sequenced by immunoSEQ multiplex PCR; TCRdb stores in-frame clones only, minus some. The sample shows more than 60,000 clones, just over 90% of them seen only once. The record originates from a study of siplizumab effects on memory and regulatory T cells. Study findings and constraints: Roughly 75-95% of proliferating CD4+ or CD8+ clones lacked a naive or memory phenotype that could be assigned.

The length of the CDR3 is 10 residues. Per the germline V gene, CDR1 is DFQATT and CDR2 is SNEGSKA (reference sequence). Trimming pared 5 bases from V and 6 bases from J, leaving 6 bases between. The chain couples TRBV20-1 to TRBJ2-3; D may be TRBD1 (5 bases). Sequencing input: CD8+ T cells sorted from blood. The receptor was derived from a human donor in good health. The CDR3 DNA reads as TGCAGTGCTTACAGGGATACGCAGTATTTT. This encodes CSAYRDTQYF.